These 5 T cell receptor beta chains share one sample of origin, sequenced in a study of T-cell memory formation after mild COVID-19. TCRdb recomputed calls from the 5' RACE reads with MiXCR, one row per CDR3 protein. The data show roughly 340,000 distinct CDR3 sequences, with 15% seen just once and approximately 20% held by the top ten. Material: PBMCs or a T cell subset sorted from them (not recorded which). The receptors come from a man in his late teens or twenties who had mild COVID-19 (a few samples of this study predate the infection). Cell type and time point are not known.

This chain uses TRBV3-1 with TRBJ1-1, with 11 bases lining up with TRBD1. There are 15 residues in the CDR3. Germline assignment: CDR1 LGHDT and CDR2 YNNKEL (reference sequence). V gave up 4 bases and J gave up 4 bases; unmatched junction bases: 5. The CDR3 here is CASSPRDRGTTEAFF. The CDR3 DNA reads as TGTGCCAGCAGCCCCCGGGACAGGGGGACCACTGAAGCTTTCTTT.

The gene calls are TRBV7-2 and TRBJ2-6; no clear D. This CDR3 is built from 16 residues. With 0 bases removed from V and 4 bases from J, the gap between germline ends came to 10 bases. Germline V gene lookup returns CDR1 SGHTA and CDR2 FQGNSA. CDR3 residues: CASSLAAGLGANVLTF. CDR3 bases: TGTGCCAGCAGCTTAGCGGCAGGTCTGGGGGCCAACGTCCTGACTTTC.

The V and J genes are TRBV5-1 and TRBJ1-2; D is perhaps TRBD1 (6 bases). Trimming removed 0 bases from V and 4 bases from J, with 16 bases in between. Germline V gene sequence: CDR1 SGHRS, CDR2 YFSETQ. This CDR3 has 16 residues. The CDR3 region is CASSLDVGGLSYGYTF. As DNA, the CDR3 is TGCGCCAGCAGCTTGGATGTCGGGGGGCTGTCCTATGGCTACACCTTC.

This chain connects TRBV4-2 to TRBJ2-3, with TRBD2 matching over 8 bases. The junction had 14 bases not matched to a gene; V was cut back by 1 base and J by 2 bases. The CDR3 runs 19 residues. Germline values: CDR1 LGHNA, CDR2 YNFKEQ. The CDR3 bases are TGTGCCAGCAGCCAAGCAGTCCTGGGCAGCGGGGGCATCACAGATACGCAGTATTTT. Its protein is CASSQAVLGSGGITDTQYF.

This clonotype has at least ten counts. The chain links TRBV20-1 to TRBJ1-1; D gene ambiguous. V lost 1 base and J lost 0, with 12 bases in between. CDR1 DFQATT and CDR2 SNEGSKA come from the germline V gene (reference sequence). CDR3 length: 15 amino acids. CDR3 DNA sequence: TGCAGTGCTAGAGGGAGCTCATCAATGAACACTGAAGCTTTCTTT. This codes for CSARGSSSMNTEAFF.